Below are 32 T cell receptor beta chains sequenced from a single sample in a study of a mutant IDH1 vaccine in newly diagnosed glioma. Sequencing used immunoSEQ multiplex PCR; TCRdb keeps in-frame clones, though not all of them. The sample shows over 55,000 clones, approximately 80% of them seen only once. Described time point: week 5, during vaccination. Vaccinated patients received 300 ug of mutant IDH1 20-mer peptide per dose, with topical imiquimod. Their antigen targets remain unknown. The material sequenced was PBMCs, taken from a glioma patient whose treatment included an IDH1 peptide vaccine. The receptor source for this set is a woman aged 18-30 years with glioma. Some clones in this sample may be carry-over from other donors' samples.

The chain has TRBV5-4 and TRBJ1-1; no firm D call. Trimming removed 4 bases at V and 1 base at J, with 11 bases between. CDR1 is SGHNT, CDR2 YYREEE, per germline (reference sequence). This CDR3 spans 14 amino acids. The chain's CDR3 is CASSGRIRNTEAFF. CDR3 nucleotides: TGTGCCAGCAGCGGGCGTATAAGGAACACTGAAGCTTTCTTT.

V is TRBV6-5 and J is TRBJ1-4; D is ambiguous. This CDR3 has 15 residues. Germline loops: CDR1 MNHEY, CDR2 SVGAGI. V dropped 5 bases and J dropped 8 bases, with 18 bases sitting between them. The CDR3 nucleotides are TGTGCCAGCAGTCGTCTTTTCGACCTGCGGGAAAAACTGTTTTTT. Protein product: CASSRLFDLREKLFF.

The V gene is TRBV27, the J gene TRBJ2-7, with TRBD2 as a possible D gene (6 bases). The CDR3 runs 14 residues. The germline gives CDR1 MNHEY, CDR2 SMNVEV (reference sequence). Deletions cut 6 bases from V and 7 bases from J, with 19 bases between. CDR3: CASSGTGVLGEQYF. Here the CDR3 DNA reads TGTGCCAGCAGCGGGACTGGCGTGCTCGGAGAGCAGTACTTC.

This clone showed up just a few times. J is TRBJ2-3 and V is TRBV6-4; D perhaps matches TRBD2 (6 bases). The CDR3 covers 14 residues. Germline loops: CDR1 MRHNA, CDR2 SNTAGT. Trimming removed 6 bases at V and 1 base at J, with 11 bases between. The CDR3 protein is CASSPTGGTDTQYF. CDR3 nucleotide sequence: TGTGCCAGCAGCCCGACGGGGGGCACAGATACGCAGTATTTT.

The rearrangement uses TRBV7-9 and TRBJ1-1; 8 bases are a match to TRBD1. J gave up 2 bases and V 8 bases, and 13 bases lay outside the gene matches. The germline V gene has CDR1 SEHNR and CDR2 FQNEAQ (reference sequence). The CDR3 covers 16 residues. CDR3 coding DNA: TGTGCCAGCCGCCCCCAGAAGGGACAGGTTAACACTGAAGCTTTCTTT. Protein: CASRPQKGQVNTEAFF.

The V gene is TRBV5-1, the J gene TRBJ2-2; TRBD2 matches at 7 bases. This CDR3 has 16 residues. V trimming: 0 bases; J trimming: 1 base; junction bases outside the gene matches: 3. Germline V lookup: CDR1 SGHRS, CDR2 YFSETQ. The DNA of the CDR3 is TGCGCCAGCAGCTTGGTGGGGGGGAAGAACACCGGGGAGCTGTTTTTT. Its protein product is CASSLVGGKNTGELFF.

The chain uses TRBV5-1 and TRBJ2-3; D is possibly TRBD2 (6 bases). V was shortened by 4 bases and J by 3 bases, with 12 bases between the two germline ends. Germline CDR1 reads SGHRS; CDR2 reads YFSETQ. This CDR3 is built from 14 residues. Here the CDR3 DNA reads TGCGCCAGCAGCCCGGGACTGAAAACAGATACGCAGTATTTT. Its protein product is CASSPGLKTDTQYF.

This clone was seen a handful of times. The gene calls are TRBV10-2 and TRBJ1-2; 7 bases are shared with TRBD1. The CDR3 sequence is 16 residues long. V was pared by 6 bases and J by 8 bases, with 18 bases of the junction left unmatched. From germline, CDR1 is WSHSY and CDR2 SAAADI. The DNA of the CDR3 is TGCGCCAGCAGCCCCTCCCGTAGGGGGCTAGGGGAAGGCTACACCTTC. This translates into CASSPSRRGLGEGYTF.

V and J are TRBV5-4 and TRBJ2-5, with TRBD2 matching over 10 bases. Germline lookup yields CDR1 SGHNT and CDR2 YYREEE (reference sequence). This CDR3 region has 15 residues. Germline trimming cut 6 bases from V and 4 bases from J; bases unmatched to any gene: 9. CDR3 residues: CASIGLAGGVETQYF. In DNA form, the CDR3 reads TGTGCCAGCATTGGGTTAGCGGGGGGTGTAGAGACCCAGTACTTC.

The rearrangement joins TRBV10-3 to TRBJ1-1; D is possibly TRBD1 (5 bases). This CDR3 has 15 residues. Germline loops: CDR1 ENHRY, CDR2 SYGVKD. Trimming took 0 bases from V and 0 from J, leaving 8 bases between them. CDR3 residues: CAISESQGLNTEAFF. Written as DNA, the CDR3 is TGTGCCATCAGTGAGTCTCAGGGCCTGAACACTGAAGCTTTCTTT.

The CDR3 region is CASRVSGRSYNEQFF. For the CDR3, the DNA is TGTGCCAGTAGGGTTAGCGGGAGGTCCTACAATGAGCAGTTCTTC. V gene TRBV19 combines with J gene TRBJ2-1; 10 bases are a match to TRBD2. J lost 1 base, V lost 6 bases, and 3 bases had no gene match. CDR3 size: 15 residues. Looked up from germline, CDR1 is LNHDA and CDR2 is SQIVND (reference sequence).

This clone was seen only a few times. The CDR3 sequence: CASSGGHRMALNTEAFF. As DNA, the CDR3 is TGCGCCAGCAGCGGGGGACACCGCATGGCATTGAACACTGAAGCTTTCTTT. This chain uses TRBV5-1 with TRBJ1-1; possible D gene TRBD1, 6 bases. CDR1 and CDR2 from the germline V gene are SGHRS and YFSETQ. The CDR3 contains 17 residues. V was shortened by 4 bases and J by 0 bases, with 19 bases between the two germline ends.

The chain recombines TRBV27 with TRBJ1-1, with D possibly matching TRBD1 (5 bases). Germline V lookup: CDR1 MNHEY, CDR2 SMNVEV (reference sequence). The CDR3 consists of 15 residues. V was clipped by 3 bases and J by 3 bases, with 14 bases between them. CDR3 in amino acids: CASSFTAGGDTEAFF. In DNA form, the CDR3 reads TGTGCCAGCAGTTTTACAGCCGGAGGGGACACTGAAGCTTTCTTT.

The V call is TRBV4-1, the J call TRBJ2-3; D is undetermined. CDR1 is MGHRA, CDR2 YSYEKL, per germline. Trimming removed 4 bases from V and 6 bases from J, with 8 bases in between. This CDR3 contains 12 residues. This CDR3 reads CASSPNGDTQYF. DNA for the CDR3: TGCGCCAGCAGCCCGAACGGGGATACGCAGTATTTT.

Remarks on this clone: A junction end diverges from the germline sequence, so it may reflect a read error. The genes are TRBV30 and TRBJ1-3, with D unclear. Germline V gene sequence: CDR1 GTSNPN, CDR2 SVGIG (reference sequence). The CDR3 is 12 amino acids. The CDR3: CAWARSGDTIYF. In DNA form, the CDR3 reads TGTGCCTGGGCCCGTTCTGGAGACACCATATATTTT. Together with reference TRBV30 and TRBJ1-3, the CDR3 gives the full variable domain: SQTIHQWPATLVQPVGSPLSLECTVEGTSNPNLYWYRQAAGRGLQLLFYSVGIGQISSEVPQNLSASRPQDRQFILSSKKLLLSDSGFYLCAWARSGDTIYFGEGSWLTVV.

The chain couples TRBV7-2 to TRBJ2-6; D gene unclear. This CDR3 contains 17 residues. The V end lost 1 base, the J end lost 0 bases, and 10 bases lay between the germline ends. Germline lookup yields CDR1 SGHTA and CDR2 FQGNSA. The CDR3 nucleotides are TGTGCCAGCAGCTTAGGGACCGGATTCTCTGGGGCCAACGTCCTGACTTTC. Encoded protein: CASSLGTGFSGANVLTF.

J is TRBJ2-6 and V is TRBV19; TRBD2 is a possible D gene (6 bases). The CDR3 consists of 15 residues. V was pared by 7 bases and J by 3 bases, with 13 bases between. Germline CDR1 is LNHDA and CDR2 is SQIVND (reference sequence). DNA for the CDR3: TGTGCCAGTATAGGAGGGGCTAGTGGGGCCAACGTCCTGACTTTC. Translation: CASIGGASGANVLTF.

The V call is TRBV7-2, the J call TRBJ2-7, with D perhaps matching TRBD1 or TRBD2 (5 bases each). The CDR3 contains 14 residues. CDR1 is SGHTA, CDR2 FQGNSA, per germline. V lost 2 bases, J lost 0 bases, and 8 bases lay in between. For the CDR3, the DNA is TGTGCCAGCAGCTTACTCGGGGCCTCCTACGAGCAGTACTTC. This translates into CASSLLGASYEQYF.

The CDR3 DNA reads TGTGCCAGCAGCTTTGGACTAGCGGGGGCCACAGATACGCAGTATTTT. This encodes CASSFGLAGATDTQYF. The genes are TRBV5-4 and TRBJ2-3; TRBD2 matches 13 bases. The ends lost 2 bases at V and 2 bases at J; junction bases unmatched: 2. The CDR3 totals 16 residues. Germline CDR1 is SGHNT and CDR2 is YYREEE (reference sequence).

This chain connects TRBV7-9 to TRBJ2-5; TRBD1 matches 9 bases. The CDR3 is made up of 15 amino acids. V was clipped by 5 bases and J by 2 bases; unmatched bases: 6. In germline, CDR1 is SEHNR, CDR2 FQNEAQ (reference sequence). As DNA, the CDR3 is TGTGCCAGCAGCCCCAGGGACAGGGAACAAGAGACCCAGTACTTC. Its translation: CASSPRDREQETQYF.

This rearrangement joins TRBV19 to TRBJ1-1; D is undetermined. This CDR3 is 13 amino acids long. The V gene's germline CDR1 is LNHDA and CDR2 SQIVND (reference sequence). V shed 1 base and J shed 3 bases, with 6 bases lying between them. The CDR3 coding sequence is TGTGCCAGTAGTATAGCCAGTTACACTGAAGCTTTCTTT. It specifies CASSIASYTEAFF.

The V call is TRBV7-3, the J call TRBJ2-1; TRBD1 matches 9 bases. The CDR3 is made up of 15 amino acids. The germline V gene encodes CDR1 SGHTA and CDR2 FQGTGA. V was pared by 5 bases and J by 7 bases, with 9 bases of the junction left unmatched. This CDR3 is CASSAPGQGRNEQFF. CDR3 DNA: TGTGCCAGCAGCGCACCGGGACAGGGTAGAAATGAGCAGTTCTTC.

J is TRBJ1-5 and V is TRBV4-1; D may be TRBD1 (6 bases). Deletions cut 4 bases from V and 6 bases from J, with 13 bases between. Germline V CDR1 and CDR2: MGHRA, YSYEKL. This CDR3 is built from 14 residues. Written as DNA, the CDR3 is TGCGCCAGCAGCCGCCTGGGGGCACGTCAGCCCCAGCATTTT. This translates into CASSRLGARQPQHF.

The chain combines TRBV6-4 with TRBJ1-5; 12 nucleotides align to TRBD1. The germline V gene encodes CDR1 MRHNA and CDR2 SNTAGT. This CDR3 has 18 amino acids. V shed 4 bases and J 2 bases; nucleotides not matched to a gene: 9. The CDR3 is CASSGGTGGAGGNQPQHF. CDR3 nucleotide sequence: TGTGCCAGCAGTGGGGGGACAGGGGGCGCGGGGGGCAATCAGCCCCAGCATTTT.

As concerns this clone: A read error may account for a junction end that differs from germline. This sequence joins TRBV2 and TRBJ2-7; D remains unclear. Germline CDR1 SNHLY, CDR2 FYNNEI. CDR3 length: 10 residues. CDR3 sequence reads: CASSDRMICF. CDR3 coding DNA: TGTGCCAGCAGTGACCGAATGATTTGCTTC.

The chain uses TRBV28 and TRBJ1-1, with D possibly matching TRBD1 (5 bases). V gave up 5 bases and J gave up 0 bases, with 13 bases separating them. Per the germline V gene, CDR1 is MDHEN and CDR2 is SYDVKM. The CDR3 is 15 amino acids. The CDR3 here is CASSPPGRMNTEAFF. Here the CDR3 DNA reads TGTGCCAGCAGTCCGCCGGGACGGATGAACACTGAAGCTTTCTTT.

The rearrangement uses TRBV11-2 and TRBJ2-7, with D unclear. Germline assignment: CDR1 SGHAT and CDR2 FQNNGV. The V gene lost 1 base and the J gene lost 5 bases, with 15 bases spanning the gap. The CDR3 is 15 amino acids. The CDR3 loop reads CASSLGVYRFNEQYF. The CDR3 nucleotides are TGTGCCAGCAGCTTAGGTGTCTACAGATTCAACGAGCAGTACTTC.

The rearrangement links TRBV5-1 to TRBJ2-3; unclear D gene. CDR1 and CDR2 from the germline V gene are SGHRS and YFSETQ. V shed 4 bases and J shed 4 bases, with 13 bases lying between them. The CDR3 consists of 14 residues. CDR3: CASSPIPTSDTQYF. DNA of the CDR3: TGCGCCAGCAGCCCGATACCGACTTCAGATACGCAGTATTTT.

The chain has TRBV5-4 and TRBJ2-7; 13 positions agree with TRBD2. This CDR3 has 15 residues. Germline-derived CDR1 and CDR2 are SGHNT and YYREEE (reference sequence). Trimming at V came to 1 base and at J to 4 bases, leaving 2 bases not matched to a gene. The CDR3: CASSLTSGRAYEQYF. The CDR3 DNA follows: TGTGCCAGCAGCTTGACTAGCGGGAGGGCTTACGAGCAGTACTTC.

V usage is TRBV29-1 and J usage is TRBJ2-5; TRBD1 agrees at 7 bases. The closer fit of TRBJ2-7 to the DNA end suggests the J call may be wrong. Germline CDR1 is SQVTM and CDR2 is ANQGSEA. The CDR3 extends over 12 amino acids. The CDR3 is CSVRDSIYEQYF. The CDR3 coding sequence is TGCAGCGTTCGGGACAGTATCTACGAGCAGTACTTC.

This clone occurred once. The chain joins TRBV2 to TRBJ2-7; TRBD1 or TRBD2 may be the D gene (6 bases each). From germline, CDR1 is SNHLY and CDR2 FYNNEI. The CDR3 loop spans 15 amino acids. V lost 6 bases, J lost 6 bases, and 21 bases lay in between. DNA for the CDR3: TGTGCCAGCAGCCCTGGGCGGGACACCCCATCCGAGCAGTACTTC. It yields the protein CASSPGRDTPSEQYF.

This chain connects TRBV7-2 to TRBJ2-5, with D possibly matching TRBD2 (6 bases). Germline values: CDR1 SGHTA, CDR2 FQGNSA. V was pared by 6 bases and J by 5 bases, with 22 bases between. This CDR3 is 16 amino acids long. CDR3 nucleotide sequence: TGTGCCAGCAGGCGCGGGTGGCGGGGAGCGTCGGAGACCCAGTACTTC. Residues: CASRRGWRGASETQYF.